The clone carrying this T cell receptor (beta chain) was picked up many times. Its antigen remains unknown. The data were produced by immunoSEQ multiplex PCR, yet TCRdb's version contains in-frame clones alone and is incomplete. Observed in the sample are approximately 10,000 clones, none of them singletons. These data are taken from a study of T cell clonality in common variable immunodeficiency. CVID subjects were neither ill nor on immunomodulatory or immunosuppressive medication at sampling. General study findings and limits: Reportedly, TCR beta sequences from common variable immunodeficiency showed fewer deletions and N-nucleotide insertions. Shared TCRbeta clones were fewer between CVID subjects than controls.

Sequencing was performed on peripheral blood mononuclear cells. The sequence was obtained from a human donor with common variable immunodeficiency.

The chain's CDR3 is CAWSVRSGNTIYF. The CDR3 DNA, read in part, is TGTGCCTGGAGTGTAAGGTCTGGAAACACC. The chain employs TRBV30 and TRBJ1-3; no reliable D call. The observed sequence ends 3 residues before the CDR3 terminus, with the missing tail filled in from the germline J gene. CDR1 is GTSNPN and CDR2 is SVGIG in the germline V gene (reference sequence). The CDR3 covers 13 residues. V lost 0 bases to trimming and J lost 1 base, with 4 bases between them.